One and the same sample provided the 22 T cell receptor beta chains below, sequenced in a study of response to subunit inactivated influenza vaccine. One entry per CDR3 protein results from TCRdb running MiXCR on the RT-PCR reads. The sample holds hundreds of thousands of distinct CDR3 sequences, 22% seen once. Sequenced material: PBMCs from blood, taken approximately 22 months after vaccination. These receptors were obtained from a man between 50 and 69 years old who received an inactivated influenza vaccine.

There are many counts of this clonotype. V and J are TRBV15 and TRBJ1-1; D call uncertain. In germline, CDR1 is LNHNV, CDR2 YYDKDF (reference sequence). The V and J ends lost 1 base and 1 base respectively, with 13 bases between them. The CDR3 is 16 amino acids. The CDR3: CATSRVIQRRNTEAFF. The CDR3 DNA reads as TGTGCCACCAGCAGAGTGATACAGAGGAGGAACACTGAAGCTTTCTTT.

The J gene is TRBJ2-7, the V gene TRBV20-1; 8 nucleotides match TRBD2. This CDR3 spans 15 amino acids. J gave up 5 bases and V 3 bases, and 12 bases lay outside the gene matches. In germline, CDR1 is DFQATT, CDR2 SNEGSKA (reference sequence). The CDR3 sequence: CSASTVAGGGDEQYF. CDR3 in DNA: TGCAGTGCTAGTACAGTGGCGGGGGGCGGGGACGAGCAGTACTTC.

This rearrangement joins TRBV12-3 or TRBV12-4 to TRBJ2-7, with 7 bases aligning to TRBD1. The CDR3 runs to 13 residues. J lost 4 bases, V lost 6 bases, and 6 bases had no gene match. The CDR3 protein is CASSGTDVYEQYF. CDR3 in DNA: TGTGCCAGCAGCGGGACAGACGTTTACGAGCAGTACTTC.

This clonotype appeared many times. The chain carries TRBV10-3 and TRBJ2-1; 8 positions match TRBD2. Germline CDR1 and CDR2: ENHRY and SYGVKD. The V segment lost 7 bases and the J segment 5 bases; nucleotides outside the gene matches: 10. The length of the CDR3 is 15 residues. The CDR3 nucleotides are TGTGCCATCACCCGGGGAGCGGGAGTGGACAATGAGCAGTTCTTC. This gives the protein CAITRGAGVDNEQFF.

The J gene is TRBJ2-5, the V gene TRBV4-2; TRBD1 might be the D (6 bases). The germline V gene has CDR1 LGHNA and CDR2 YNFKEQ. V was clipped by 0 bases and J by 2 bases, with 13 bases between them. The CDR3 has 16 residues. The CDR3 is CASSQEAGQQQETQYF. CDR3 in DNA: TGTGCCAGCAGCCAAGAGGCCGGACAGCAACAAGAGACCCAGTACTTC.

The chain combines TRBV12-3 or TRBV12-4 with TRBJ1-2; D call uncertain. The CDR3 is 18 residues long. CDR3 loop: CTRSFFVSGARSIYGYTF. CDR3 nucleotide sequence: TGTACCCGCAGTTTTTTTGTTTCGGGAGCTCGATCAATATATGGCTACACCTTC.

The chain recombines TRBV5-4 with TRBJ2-7; 8 nucleotides agree with TRBD1. V shed 4 bases and J 4 bases; nucleotides not matched to a gene: 13. The CDR3 totals 16 residues. Germline V gene lookup returns CDR1 SGHNT and CDR2 YYREEE (reference sequence). Written as DNA, the CDR3 is TGTGCCAGCAGCCCTCCCCGGACAGGGAATTTGTACGAGCAGTACTTC. Protein product: CASSPPRTGNLYEQYF.

The chain recombines TRBV5-1 with TRBJ1-3; D is unresolved. Trimming removed 1 base at V and 2 bases at J, with 10 bases between. Germline V CDR1 and CDR2: SGHRS, YFSETQ. The CDR3 runs 15 residues. Written as DNA, the CDR3 is TGCGCCAGCAGCTTGAGAGGAGGGCCTGGAAACACCATATATTTT. Protein sequence: CASSLRGGPGNTIYF.

This clonotype appeared a few times. This chain links TRBV20-1 with TRBJ1-2; TRBD1 might be the D (5 bases). The germline V gene encodes CDR1 DFQATT and CDR2 SNEGSKA (reference sequence). The CDR3 runs 13 residues. V shed 6 bases and J shed 2 bases, with 13 bases lying between them. The CDR3 protein is CSAPGRVNYGYTF. The DNA for the CDR3 is TGCAGTGCCCCAGGCAGGGTGAACTATGGCTACACCTTC.

V and J are TRBV7-2 and TRBJ1-3, with no clear D. The V gene's germline CDR1 is SGHTA and CDR2 FQGNSA. Trimming took 7 bases from V and 4 from J, leaving 11 bases between them. The CDR3 extends over 13 amino acids. The CDR3 DNA is TGTGCCAGCAATGAATTCCTGGGAAACACCATATATTTT. Protein product: CASNEFLGNTIYF.

The gene calls are TRBV18 and TRBJ1-2; TRBD1 is a possible D gene (6 bases). Germline values: CDR1 KGHSH, CDR2 LQKENI. V gave up 6 bases and J gave up 2 bases, with 13 bases separating them. The CDR3 loop spans 14 amino acids. The CDR3: CASSPGGHNYGYTF. CDR3 in DNA: TGTGCCAGCTCCCCGGGGGGGCACAACTATGGCTACACCTTC.

The J gene is TRBJ2-1, the V gene TRBV6-5, with D perhaps given as TRBD1 or TRBD2 (5 bases each). The CDR3 length is 15 residues. Germline-derived CDR1 and CDR2 are MNHEY and SVGAGI. V shed 3 bases and J shed 9 bases, with 18 bases lying between them. CDR3 sequence: CASSYFGDGAGEQFF. CDR3 coding DNA: TGTGCCAGCAGTTATTTCGGCGACGGGGCCGGTGAGCAGTTCTTC.

This clonotype was counted between two and nine times. The chain employs TRBV6-5 and TRBJ2-6; D unclear. V was trimmed by 4 bases and J by 1 base, leaving 5 bases between them. Germline-derived CDR1 and CDR2 are MNHEY and SVGAGI. The CDR3 consists of 14 residues. CDR3 coding DNA: TGTGCCAGCAGTTCTGGGTCTGGGGCCAACGTCCTGACTTTC. It specifies CASSSGSGANVLTF.

This clonotype was detected a few times. This rearrangement joins TRBV5-6 to TRBJ1-4, with 8 bases fitting TRBD1. This CDR3 region has 15 residues. J lost 7 bases, V lost 0 bases, and 5 bases had no gene match. Germline V gene data show CDR1 as SGHDT and CDR2 as YYEEEE. The CDR3 region is CASSLGTGRREKLFF. Here the CDR3 DNA reads TGTGCCAGCAGCTTGGGGACAGGGAGGCGTGAAAAACTGTTTTTT.

The gene calls are TRBV12-3 or TRBV12-4 and TRBJ2-1; 8 positions agree with TRBD1. The CDR3 spans 15 residues. The ends lost 6 bases at V and 4 bases at J; junction bases unmatched: 8. CDR3 bases: TGTGCCAGCAGGCCCGGGTGGACAGGGTACAATGAGCAGTTCTTC. This encodes CASRPGWTGYNEQFF.

This clonotype showed up just a few times. The chain has TRBV7-9 and TRBJ1-3; unclear D gene. V was clipped by 2 bases and J by 12 bases, with 11 bases between them. Germline-derived CDR1 and CDR2 are SEHNR and FQNEAQ (reference sequence). CDR3 length: 12 residues. CDR3 loop: CASSLLDADIYF. CDR3 DNA: TGTGCCAGCAGCTTATTGGACGCTGACATATATTTT.

This clonotype was seen more than once but under ten times. This rearrangement joins TRBV6-2 or TRBV6-3 to TRBJ1-2; TRBD1 aligns across 7 bases. V lost 8 bases to trimming and J lost 4 bases; unmatched junction nucleotides: 10. CDR1 MNHEY and CDR2 SVGEGT come from the germline V gene. The CDR3 contains 14 residues. As DNA, the CDR3 is TGTGCCAGCTGTGCGATGGGACAGACCTATGGCTACACCTTC. Translated: CASCAMGQTYGYTF.

This CDR3 reads CASSIQGGPTDTQYF. CDR3 coding DNA: TGTGCCAGCTCAATCCAGGGGGGGCCGACAGATACGCAGTATTTT. J is TRBJ2-3 and V is TRBV18; D tentatively fits TRBD1 or TRBD2 (7 bases each). This CDR3 is built from 15 residues. CDR1 and CDR2 (germline): KGHSH, LQKENI. Between the trimmed V and J ends, which lost 5 bases and 3 bases, there was a span of 15 bases.

The rearrangement links TRBV13 to TRBJ2-4, with 7 bases that match TRBD2. Germline assignment: CDR1 PRHDT and CDR2 FYEKMQ (reference sequence). V dropped 1 base and J dropped 1; count of bases not matched to a gene: 4. The CDR3 has 16 residues. The CDR3 protein is CASSLAGEGAKNIQYF. The CDR3 DNA reads TGTGCCAGCAGCTTAGCCGGGGAGGGGGCCAAAAACATTCAGTACTTC.

As to this clonotype: This likely comes from a read error, as the CDR3 has no conserved phenylalanine or tryptophan at its end. J is TRBJ1-5 and V is TRBV10-3, with D unclear. The CDR3 is made up of 15 amino acids. CDR1 is ENHRY, CDR2 SYGVKD, per germline. Trimming shortened V by 6 bases and J by 2 bases, and 14 bases separated the two germline ends. The CDR3 loop is CAISSGERGNQPQHS. CDR3 DNA sequence: TGTGCCATCAGCTCCGGGGAACGGGGCAATCAGCCCCAGCATTCT.

This clonotype was observed a few times. The chain has TRBV11-2 and TRBJ1-1; D call uncertain. Looked up from germline, CDR1 is SGHAT and CDR2 is FQNNGV. The V gene lost 6 bases and the J gene lost 6 bases, with 14 bases spanning the gap. The CDR3 length is 13 residues. For the CDR3, the DNA is TGTGCCAGCAGTCACGGGGTGGCCTCTGAAGCTTTCTTT. As protein: CASSHGVASEAFF.

This clonotype was observed many times. The V gene is TRBV4-2, the J gene TRBJ2-7; TRBD1 matches 7 bases. The germline V gene encodes CDR1 LGHNA and CDR2 YNFKEQ. The CDR3 consists of 16 residues. The trim removed 4 bases at V and 2 bases at J, leaving 11 bases unmatched. The CDR3 region is CASSPHPETGTYEQYF. The CDR3 coding sequence is TGTGCCAGCAGCCCCCACCCCGAGACAGGGACCTACGAGCAGTACTTC.